The clone carrying this T cell receptor (beta chain) was counted once. This CDR3 is built from 14 residues. Germline V gives CDR1 LGHNA, CDR2 YSLEER. V was shortened by 3 bases and J by 2 bases, with 10 bases between the two germline ends. This entry comes from a study of T cells after yellow fever vaccination. TCRdb reprocessed the 5' RACE reads with MiXCR, giving one entry per CDR3 protein. The profile covers 510,000 or so distinct CDR3 sequences, with approximately 21% appearing a single time and over 11% taken by the ten largest. The TCR comes from a man younger than 45 who received the YFV17D yellow fever vaccine. Sequences were derived from PBMCs, sampled 15 days after the yellow fever booster vaccination. The chain links TRBV4-3 to TRBJ1-1, with D perhaps matching TRBD1 (6 bases). CDR3: CASSHVQGNTEAFF. CDR3 bases: TGCGCCAGCAGCCACGTACAGGGTAACACTGAAGCTTTCTTT.